These 11 T cell receptor beta chains share one sample of origin, sequenced in a study of identical twins. TCRdb re-derived calls from the 5' RACE reads in MiXCR, one entry per CDR3 protein. Here the sample spans 500,000 to 600,000 distinct CDR3 sequences, roughly a fifth being singletons. This sample also belongs to another study, concerning T cells expressing NK-cell markers.

The material sequenced was CD4+ T cells sorted from blood. The receptor source for this set is a woman between 18 and 29 years old in good health.

The genes are TRBV9 and TRBJ2-1; 7 nucleotides agree with TRBD2. Trimming cost V 4 bases and J 3 bases; bases outside gene matches: 4. There are 14 residues in the CDR3. Germline CDR1 and CDR2: SGDLS and YYNGEE. CDR3 nucleotides: TGTGCCAGCAGCAACAGCGGGAACTACAATGAGCAGTTCTTC. Its translation: CASSNSGNYNEQFF.

This clonotype was recorded at least ten times. This chain uses TRBV5-1 with TRBJ2-1; D is unresolved. From germline, CDR1 is SGHRS and CDR2 YFSETQ. Trimming cost V 0 bases and J 9 bases, with 10 bases left between them. This CDR3 is built from 13 residues. The CDR3 here is CASSLESGSEQFF. The CDR3 region has the DNA TGCGCCAGCAGCTTGGAGTCCGGGTCTGAGCAGTTCTTC. The variable domain in full, with the rest retrieved from reference TRBV5-1 and TRBJ2-1, is KAGVTQTPRYLIKTRGQQVTLSCSPISGHRSVSWYQQTPGQGLQFLFEYFSETQRNKGNFPGRFSGRQFSNSRSEMNVSTLELGDSALYLCASSLESGSEQFFGPGTRLTVL.

The rearrangement uses TRBV5-1 and TRBJ2-5; TRBD1 matches at 7 bases. The germline CDR1 and CDR2 sequences are SGHRS and YFSETQ. This CDR3 is 17 amino acids long. The trim removed 3 bases at V and 4 bases at J, leaving 15 bases unmatched. The chain's CDR3 is CASSSHSDRVVGETQYF. The CDR3 bases are TGCGCCAGCAGCTCTCACTCAGACAGGGTAGTAGGAGAGACCCAGTACTTC.

The chain uses TRBV5-4 and TRBJ2-1, with unresolved D. This CDR3 is 13 amino acids long. The V and J ends lost 5 bases and 4 bases respectively, with 10 bases between them. Germline V gene lookup returns CDR1 SGHNT and CDR2 YYREEE (reference sequence). CDR3: CASRPAEYNEQFF. DNA of the CDR3: TGTGCCAGCAGACCCGCGGAGTACAATGAGCAGTTCTTC.

A few counts support this clonotype. The rearrangement links TRBV27 to TRBJ2-1; D could derive from TRBD1 or TRBD2 (5 bases each). The ends were cut back, 3 bases at V and 8 bases at J, with 8 bases in the middle. Germline V gene data show CDR1 as MNHEY and CDR2 as SMNVEV (reference sequence). The CDR3 is made up of 12 amino acids. The CDR3 protein is CASSFRDHEQFF. The CDR3 bases are TGTGCCAGCAGTTTCAGGGACCATGAGCAGTTCTTC.

This sequence joins TRBV5-1 and TRBJ1-1, with 12 bases identical to TRBD1. The CDR3 is 16 amino acids. V was pared by 4 bases and J by 0 bases, with 4 bases of the junction left unmatched. Germline V gives CDR1 SGHRS, CDR2 YFSETQ. In nucleotides, the CDR3 is TGCGCCAGCAGCCCGGGACAGGGGGCGATGAACACTGAAGCTTTCTTT. Translated, it gives CASSPGQGAMNTEAFF. Together with reference TRBV5-1 and TRBJ1-1, the CDR3 gives the full variable domain: KAGVTQTPRYLIKTRGQQVTLSCSPISGHRSVSWYQQTPGQGLQFLFEYFSETQRNKGNFPGRFSGRQFSNSRSEMNVSTLELGDSALYLCASSPGQGAMNTEAFFGQGTRLTVV.

The chain is built from TRBV20-1 and TRBJ2-3; TRBD2 aligns across 11 bases. The germline gives CDR1 DFQATT, CDR2 SNEGSKA (reference sequence). Trimming took 0 bases from V and 1 from J; bases not matched to a gene: 3. The CDR3 is 16 residues long. CDR3 DNA sequence: TGCAGTGCTAGAGAACTAGCGGGAGACCGCACAGATACGCAGTATTTT. Its protein product is CSARELAGDRTDTQYF.

This rearrangement joins TRBV20-1 to TRBJ2-3; TRBD2 is a possible D gene (6 bases). V was clipped by 1 base and J by 3 bases, with 11 bases between them. The CDR3 has 14 residues. The germline CDR1 and CDR2 sequences are DFQATT and SNEGSKA (reference sequence). This CDR3 reads CSARGAGRTDTQYF. CDR3 DNA: TGCAGTGCTAGAGGGGCGGGGAGAACAGATACGCAGTATTTT.

This chain joins TRBV4-2 and TRBJ2-2, with D unresolved. CDR3 size: 16 residues. The V end lost 1 base, the J end lost 5 bases, and 14 bases lay between the germline ends. Germline V lookup: CDR1 LGHNA, CDR2 YNFKEQ. CDR3 nucleotides: TGTGCCAGCAGCCAAGTCCCGCGTGACAATACCGGGGAGCTGTTTTTT. Its translation: CASSQVPRDNTGELFF.

This clonotype was observed a handful of times. This chain links TRBV7-9 with TRBJ2-5, with D perhaps matching TRBD2 (6 bases). The CDR3 runs to 14 residues. The germline V gene encodes CDR1 SEHNR and CDR2 FQNEAQ (reference sequence). Trimming took 5 bases from V and 3 from J, leaving 13 bases between them. CDR3 nucleotide sequence: TGTGCCAGCAGCCGGCCGGGACTGAAAGAGACCCAGTACTTC. Amino acid sequence: CASSRPGLKETQYF.

This clonotype was counted between two and nine times. The chain couples TRBV5-1 to TRBJ2-1, with 9 bases identical to TRBD1. CDR3 length: 14 amino acids. V was pared by 4 bases and J by 4 bases, with 3 bases of the junction left unmatched. Germline-derived CDR1 and CDR2 are SGHRS and YFSETQ. CDR3 DNA sequence: TGCGCCAGCAGCAAGGGACAGGGATACAATGAGCAGTTCTTC. As protein: CASSKGQGYNEQFF. The complete variable domain, with remaining parts taken from reference TRBV5-1 and TRBJ2-1, reads KAGVTQTPRYLIKTRGQQVTLSCSPISGHRSVSWYQQTPGQGLQFLFEYFSETQRNKGNFPGRFSGRQFSNSRSEMNVSTLELGDSALYLCASSKGQGYNEQFFGPGTRLTVL.